This T cell receptor (beta chain) is drawn from a study of tumor-infiltrating lymphocytes in primary liver carcinoma. The overall study: The patient group consisted of men and women aged 30 to 69 years.

V was pared by 5 bases and J by 9 bases, with 14 bases between. Germline values: CDR1 SGHAT, CDR2 FQNNGV. The CDR3 runs to 13 residues. A constant-region primer served to make TCR beta cDNA from approximately 490 ng total RNA. Slightly modified ARM-PCR with three nested multiplex PCR rounds yielded TCR beta libraries. TRBV1-TRBV30 forward primers paired with a C-beta reverse primer were used in the first two PCR rounds, which ran roughly 9 cycles each. Via MiXCR, TCRdb re-called the multiplex PCR reads, giving one row per CDR3 protein. The sample has about 350,000 distinct CDR3 sequences, almost 65% seen once. To note about this clonotype: Since the CDR3 does not end with the conserved phenylalanine or tryptophan, this likely comes from a read error.

The study extracted blood RNA from unsorted whole blood and also extracted germline DNA. This clonotype was sampled from a man between 40 and 49 years old with primary liver carcinoma and hepatitis B virus infection. This sequence joins TRBV11-2 and TRBJ2-1; D might be TRBD2 (5 bases). Sequenced input: peripheral blood. CDR3 DNA: TGTGCCAGCAGCCGCTGCCGAAGCGGTGAGCAGTTCTTA. This gives the protein CASSRCRSGEQFL.